This T cell receptor beta chain was retrieved from a study of identifying expanded T cells in peripheral blood. Study conclusions and caveats: About 1.2 clones differed between technical replicates, versus about 16 and 19 over time.

As regards this clone: Its cognate antigen is unknown.

The data were produced by immunoSEQ multiplex PCR, yet TCRdb's version contains in-frame clones alone and is incomplete. The sample includes approximately 90,000 clones, about nine tenths of them seen just once. V lost 1 base and J lost 4, with 10 bases in between. Germline V gene sequence: CDR1 MDHEN, CDR2 SYDVKM. The CDR3 totals 15 residues. The clonotype comes from a person between 18 and 75 years old in good health. The sample consisted of blood. The V call is TRBV28, the J call TRBJ1-4, with D maybe TRBD1 (6 bases). CDR3 sequence (DNA): TGTGCCAGCAGTTTATTGACAGGACTTAATGAAAAACTGTTTTTT. Encoded protein: CASSLLTGLNEKLFF.